A selection of T cell receptor beta chains follows, all from one sample in a study of post-analysis software for immune sequencing data. TCRdb used MiXCR to reprocess the PCR reads, holding one entry per CDR3 protein. The table includes about 810,000 distinct CDR3 sequences, approximately 53% detected once. Sequenced input: blood. Source of these receptors: a girl between 10 and 17 years old with multiple sclerosis. Both conserved end residues are part of each CDR3. The order of the fields is CDR3 protein, CDR3 DNA, J gene, V gene, clone size, D gene. A D gene is named only where the DNA matches it firmly. Clone size is given for some rows only: seen once, a few or many times, or a class if the clone is expanded.

CASSTGSGDEQFF TGTGCCAGCAGCACAGGGAGTGGCGATGAGCAGTTCTTC TRBJ2-1 TRBV5-4 - -
CSATGLAGGPGDEQFF TGCAGTGCAACGGGACTAGCGGGGGGGCCCGGTGATGAGCAGTTCTTC TRBJ2-1 TRBV20-1 - TRBD2
CASSPQFRDDEQFF TGTGCCAGCAGCCCCCAGTTCCGCGACGATGAGCAGTTCTTC TRBJ2-1 TRBV7-9 once -
CASSQANSYEQYF TGCGCCAGCAGCCAAGCCAACAGCTACGAGCAGTACTTC TRBJ2-7 TRBV4-1 few -
CSAREDYEQYF TGCAGTGCCAGGGAGGACTACGAGCAGTACTTC TRBJ2-7 TRBV20-1 - -
CASSEGTGAYSPLHF TGTGCCAGCAGTGAGGGTACGGGGGCTTATTCACCCCTCCACTTT TRBJ1-6 TRBV27 - -
CASSPRANTGELFF TGTGCCAGCAGTCCCCGGGCGAACACCGGGGAGCTGTTTTTT TRBJ2-2 TRBV12-3/TRBV12-4 - -
CASSTSSGGTYQETQYF TGCGCCAGCAGCACCTCTAGCGGGGGGACCTACCAAGAGACCCAGTACTTC TRBJ2-5 TRBV5-1 few TRBD2
CASSQDSQYTGELFF TGTGCCAGCAGCCAGGACAGTCAATACACCGGGGAGCTGTTTTTT TRBJ2-2 TRBV7-9 few -
CASSLRTVTDTQYF TGTGCCAGCAGCCTCAGGACAGTCACAGATACGCAGTATTTT TRBJ2-3 TRBV9 - -
CASSPRDLGIAKNIQYF TGCGCCAGCAGCCCCAGAGACCTCGGAATAGCCAAAAACATTCAGTACTTC TRBJ2-4 TRBV5-1 - -
CASSLGQDSNYGYTF TGTGCCAGCAGTTTAGGCCAAGACAGTAACTATGGCTACACCTTC TRBJ1-2 TRBV12-3/TRBV12-4 - -
CASSWLAVSSYNEQFF TGTGCCAGCAGCTGGCTAGCGGTGAGCTCCTACAATGAGCAGTTCTTC TRBJ2-1 TRBV7-9 - TRBD2
CASSERRVEYNEQFF TGTGCCAGCAGTGAACGCAGGGTAGAATACAATGAGCAGTTCTTC TRBJ2-1 TRBV2 - -
CSARDPVAPGQLKETQYF TGCAGTGCTAGAGATCCGGTAGCCCCGGGACAGCTAAAAGAGACCCAGTACTTC TRBJ2-5 TRBV20-1 - TRBD1
CAISEAGVTQYF TGTGCCATCAGTGAGGCGGGGGTGACGCAGTATTTT TRBJ2-3 TRBV10-3 - TRBD2
CSVERGLGYNEQFF TGCAGCGTTGAAAGAGGGTTAGGTTACAATGAGCAGTTCTTC TRBJ2-1 TRBV29-1 - -
CAISLGRGISGANVLTF TGTGCCATCAGTTTAGGACGGGGAATCTCTGGGGCCAACGTCCTGACTTTC TRBJ2-6 TRBV10-3 - -
CASSTDRAVNEQYF TGCGCCAGCAGCACGGACAGGGCAGTGAACGAGCAGTACTTC TRBJ2-7 TRBV5-1 - TRBD1
CASSQVGLGNEQFF TGTGCCAGCAGCCAAGTTGGACTGGGAAATGAGCAGTTCTTC TRBJ2-1 TRBV14 - -
CASSPRGVRNTQYF TGTGCCAGCAGCCCGCGGGGGGTCCGAAATACGCAGTATTTT TRBJ2-3 TRBV13 - TRBD2
CASSHQDSIGYTF TGCGCCAGCAGCCATCAGGACTCCATTGGCTACACCTTC TRBJ1-2 TRBV4-1 - -
CASSRLRTSAEQETQYF TGTGCCAGCAGCCGTCTTCGGACCTCAGCGGAGCAAGAGACCCAGTACTTC TRBJ2-5 TRBV6-6 - -
CASSRSDRRPYEQYF TGTGCCAGCAGTCGCTCGGACAGGCGCCCCTACGAGCAGTACTTC TRBJ2-7 TRBV6-6 - TRBD1
CASSFGQQILYNEQFF TGCGCCAGCAGCTTCGGCCAGCAAATACTCTACAATGAGCAGTTCTTC TRBJ2-1 TRBV5-1 - -
CAISEFAGGQGGYTF TGTGCCATCAGTGAATTCGCAGGGGGCCAGGGTGGCTACACCTTC TRBJ1-2 TRBV10-3 - TRBD1
CASKGSPYEQYF TGTGCCAGCAAGGGTTCCCCCTACGAGCAGTACTTC TRBJ2-7 TRBV2 - -
CASSQERAGASEQFF TGCGCCAGCAGCCAAGAACGGGCGGGAGCCAGTGAGCAGTTCTTC TRBJ2-1 TRBV4-1 - TRBD2
CSVYRGFEQFF TGCAGCGTTTACAGGGGTTTTGAGCAGTTCTTC TRBJ2-1 TRBV29-1 - TRBD1
CASEVRGTDTQYF TGTGCCAGCGAGGTGCGGGGCACAGATACGCAGTATTTT TRBJ2-3 TRBV7-2 - -
CASSLASGQGPNQETQYF - TRBJ2-5 TRBV7-6 - -
CSVGLQGSYNEQFF TGCAGCGTTGGGTTACAGGGTTCCTACAATGAGCAGTTCTTC TRBJ2-1 TRBV29-1 - -
CAISDQDRNEQYF TGTGCCATCAGTGACCAAGACAGGAACGAGCAGTACTTC TRBJ2-7 TRBV10-3 - -
CASIDNPLGRTEAFF TGTGCCAGCATTGACAATCCCCTGGGGAGAACTGAAGCTTTCTTT TRBJ1-1 TRBV6-1 - -
CASSYPTLAKNIQYF TGTGCCAGCAGCTACCCCACGCTAGCCAAAAACATTCAGTACTTC TRBJ2-4 TRBV7-2 few -
CASSSIRDVTF TGTGCCAGCTCATCCATCCGGGACGTGACTTTC TRBJ2-6 TRBV18 - -
CASSFTHQVNTEAFF TGCGCCAGCAGCTTTACCCACCAGGTAAACACTGAAGCTTTCTTT TRBJ1-1 TRBV5-1 - -
CSARRSGERYYEQYF TGCAGTGCTAGAAGATCAGGAGAGCGGTACTACGAGCAGTACTTC TRBJ2-7 TRBV20-1 - -